The T cell receptor beta chain described here comes from a study of blood T cells in healthy people across ages. Study-level points and caveats: PBMCs left unsorted prevented a conclusive naive versus antigen-experienced comparison. Those diversity estimates obtained from one million T cells were thought to be underestimates.

The V gene's germline CDR1 is MNHEY and CDR2 SMNVEV (reference sequence). The CDR3 runs 15 residues. As to this clonotype: Antigen unknown. A read error may explain this, as a much larger clone is one base away.

The draw of peripheral blood yielded around 9.6 milliliters from each donor. Primers used in a second PCR of roughly 6 to 11 cycles were a sample-barcoded 5' primer and a J-beta primer mix. Tags on each cDNA molecule came from a template-switch adaptor with 12 random nucleotides. Each CDR3 protein is one row after TCRdb ran MiXCR on the 5' RACE reads. The sample has about 1.1 million distinct CDR3 sequences, approximately 38% seen once. The V and J genes are TRBV27 and TRBJ2-7, with D possibly TRBD1 on 5 matching bases. Input material: blood. This TCR was sampled from a man younger than 35 in good health. DNA of the CDR3: TGTGCCAGCAGGTTATCTTACAGGAGCTCCTACGAGCAGTACTTC. Protein: CASRLSYRSSYEQYF.